A single sample is the source of the 23 T cell receptor beta chains below, sequenced in a study of CD8 T cells in Susac syndrome. An input of about 0.5 to 1 ug of RNA was subjected to reverse transcription using random hexamers. TCRdb redid the calling of the immunoSEQ multiplex PCR reads with MiXCR, one entry per CDR3 protein. The data hold about 85,000 distinct CDR3 sequences, with approximately 94% observed a single time. Sequencing input: CD8+ T cells from PBMCs. The receptors shown here come from a human donor in good health.

The rearrangement links TRBV5-1 to TRBJ1-1, with D hard to call. This CDR3 has 14 amino acids. Deletions cut 2 bases from V and 0 bases from J, with 8 bases between. Per germline, CDR1 SGHRS and CDR2 YFSETQ. The CDR3 is CASSFGSMNTEAFF. The DNA of the CDR3 is TGCGCCAGCAGCTTCGGAAGTATGAACACTGAAGCTTTCTTT.

The rearrangement joins TRBV12-3 or TRBV12-4 to TRBJ1-5; D is undetermined. V was cut by 7 bases and J by 9 bases, with 13 bases left in between. The CDR3 is 12 residues long. CDR3: CASTLAGLPQHF. The CDR3 DNA is TGTGCCAGCACCTTGGCAGGATTGCCCCAGCATTTT.

V usage is TRBV27 and J usage is TRBJ1-2; weak D call: TRBD1 (5 bases). Germline V CDR1 and CDR2: MNHEY, SMNVEV (reference sequence). The ends were cut back, 3 bases at V and 4 bases at J, with 12 bases in the middle. CDR3 length equals 14 residues. The CDR3 region has the DNA TGTGCCAGCAGTTTTTTGGGGCCGTCCTATGGCTACACCTTC. Translation gives CASSFLGPSYGYTF.

The chain employs TRBV29-1 and TRBJ2-1; D is unresolved. Trimming shortened V by 2 bases and J by 3 bases, and 2 bases separated the two germline ends. This CDR3 comprises 11 residues. Germline V gene lookup returns CDR1 SQVTM and CDR2 ANQGSEA. The CDR3 bases are TGCAGCGTTGAATACTACAATGAGCAGTTCTTC. Its translation is CSVEYYNEQFF.

This sequence joins TRBV15 and TRBJ2-3; no definite D call. Trimming removed 2 bases from V and 6 bases from J, with 9 bases in between. The CDR3 extends over 13 amino acids. Germline loops: CDR1 LNHNV, CDR2 YYDKDF (reference sequence). CDR3 in amino acids: CATSRTVTDTQYF. The CDR3 bases are TGTGCCACCAGCAGAACTGTTACCGATACGCAGTATTTT.

This rearrangement joins TRBV5-1 to TRBJ2-5, with D tentatively TRBD1 (6 bases). CDR1 SGHRS and CDR2 YFSETQ come from the germline V gene. The length of the CDR3 is 16 residues. V was cut by 0 bases and J by 5 bases, with 17 bases left in between. The CDR3 DNA sequence: TGCGCCAGCAGCTTGGCAGGGGACCAACCACGGGAGACCCAGTACTTC. This encodes CASSLAGDQPRETQYF.

The chain recombines TRBV12-3 or TRBV12-4 with TRBJ2-3, with D hard to call. V lost 3 bases to trimming and J lost 0 bases, with 13 bases between them. CDR3 size: 16 residues. The CDR3 nucleotides read TGTGCCAGCAGTTTTGGGGAAAGTACTAGCACAGATACGCAGTATTTT. Translated: CASSFGESTSTDTQYF.

The V call is TRBV24-1, the J call TRBJ1-2; no clear D gene. V was shortened by 4 bases and J by 3 bases, with 5 bases between the two germline ends. The CDR3 runs 12 residues. Looked up from germline, CDR1 is KGHDR and CDR2 is SFDVKD. The CDR3 here is CATSDLDYGYTF. The CDR3 bases are TGTGCCACCAGTGACTTGGACTATGGCTACACCTTC.

The chain carries TRBV25-1 and TRBJ2-5; perhaps TRBD2 as D (6 bases). V lost 4 bases and J lost 4, with 13 bases in between. Germline lookup yields CDR1 MGHDK and CDR2 SYGVNS. This CDR3 has 14 residues. DNA of the CDR3: TGTGCCAGCAGTGGGAGGGCGGGAATAGAGACCCAGTACTTC. The encoded protein is CASSGRAGIETQYF.

In its sample, this clonotype was seen once. The V call is TRBV7-8, the J call TRBJ1-5; 10 bases are a match to TRBD1. CDR3 size: 15 residues. The V segment lost 5 bases and the J segment 7 bases; nucleotides outside the gene matches: 8. Germline CDR1 SGHVS, CDR2 FQNEAQ. The CDR3 nucleotides read TGTGCCAGCAGCCCGACAGGGGGCGCGAGGCAGCCCCAGCATTTT. Residues: CASSPTGGARQPQHF. Complete variable domain (other parts from reference TRBV7-8 and TRBJ1-5): GAGVSQSPRYKVAKRGQDVALRCDPISGHVSLFWYQQALGQGPEFLTYFQNEAQLDKSGLPSDRFFAERPEGSVSTLKIQRTQQEDSAVYLCASSPTGGARQPQHFGDGTRLSIL.

V gene TRBV12-3 or TRBV12-4 combines with J gene TRBJ2-1; 8 bases map to TRBD1. The V segment lost 8 bases and the J segment 8 bases; nucleotides outside the gene matches: 14. This CDR3 has 15 amino acids. The CDR3: CASESQGAASDEQFF. Here the CDR3 DNA reads TGTGCCAGCGAAAGCCAGGGGGCCGCGAGCGATGAGCAGTTCTTC.

This chain links TRBV5-1 with TRBJ2-7; a weak D match, TRBD1 (5 bases). Germline CDR1 SGHRS, CDR2 YFSETQ. Deletions cut 3 bases from V and 2 bases from J, with 12 bases between. The length of the CDR3 is 14 residues. CDR3 in DNA: TGCGCCAGCAGCTCAACGGACAACCCCTACGAGCAGTACGTC. Its translation is CASSSTDNPYEQYV.

This rearrangement joins TRBV30 to TRBJ2-5, with a possible D match to TRBD1 (6 bases). Trimming took 4 bases from V and 0 from J, leaving 12 bases between them. The CDR3 length is 14 residues. Looked up from germline, CDR1 is GTSNPN and CDR2 is SVGIG (reference sequence). CDR3 residues: CAWIDNRDQETQYF. CDR3 nucleotide sequence: TGTGCCTGGATTGACAACAGGGACCAAGAGACCCAGTACTTC.

The chain links TRBV9 to TRBJ1-3, with unresolved D. Trimming took off 0 bases at V and 4 bases at J, with 8 bases between the two ends. This CDR3 has 14 residues. Looked up from germline, CDR1 is SGDLS and CDR2 is YYNGEE. Here the CDR3 DNA reads TGTGCCAGCAGCGTAGAGGATTTCGGAAACACCATATATTTT. Translated, it gives CASSVEDFGNTIYF.

J is TRBJ1-2 and V is TRBV2; D gene uncertain. With 9 bases removed from V and 4 bases from J, the gap between germline ends came to 9 bases. This CDR3 is built from 11 residues. Germline V lookup: CDR1 SNHLY, CDR2 FYNNEI. This CDR3 is CASEDGYGYTF. The DNA for the CDR3 is TGTGCCAGTGAGGACGGCTATGGCTACACCTTC.

The count of this clonotype is one. The rearrangement joins TRBV20-1 to TRBJ2-1; 10 bases match TRBD2. V dropped 7 bases and J dropped 6; count of bases not matched to a gene: 12. This CDR3 has 15 residues. The germline V gene has CDR1 DFQATT and CDR2 SNEGSKA (reference sequence). The CDR3 DNA sequence: TGCAGTGAGAAGGCTAGCGGGAGTCGACCCAATGAGCAGTTCTTC. This encodes CSEKASGSRPNEQFF.

The V call is TRBV29-1, the J call TRBJ2-1; no clear D. Trimming stripped 1 base from V and 9 bases from J, with 7 bases between. This CDR3 comprises 11 residues. The germline CDR1 and CDR2 sequences are SQVTM and ANQGSEA. The CDR3, as DNA: TGCAGCGTTGAAGTCTGGGGTGAGCAGTTCTTC. Translation gives CSVEVWGEQFF.

The genes are TRBV27 and TRBJ1-5, with D unclear. Trimming shortened V by 3 bases and J by 5 bases, and 11 bases separated the two germline ends. CDR3 length: 14 amino acids. Germline assignment: CDR1 MNHEY and CDR2 SMNVEV (reference sequence). Here the CDR3 DNA reads TGTGCCAGCAGTTTCGACACTTCCCATCAGCCCCAGCATTTT. Protein sequence: CASSFDTSHQPQHF.

The chain joins TRBV13 to TRBJ1-1; perhaps TRBD1 as D (5 bases). The germline V gene encodes CDR1 PRHDT and CDR2 FYEKMQ (reference sequence). Trimming took off 0 bases at V and 5 bases at J, with 10 bases between the two ends. This CDR3 region has 14 residues. The CDR3 loop is CASSLGPGGTEAFF. The CDR3, as DNA: TGTGCCAGCAGCTTAGGACCCGGGGGAACTGAAGCTTTCTTT.

This sequence joins TRBV7-8 and TRBJ2-7; 7 positions agree with TRBD2. Germline CDR1 reads SGHVS; CDR2 reads FQNEAQ. V lost 5 bases, J lost 3 bases, and 1 base stayed unmatched. CDR3 size: 12 residues. The CDR3 DNA sequence: TGTGCCAGCAGCGGGGGGGGCTACGAGCAGTACGTC. This codes for CASSGGGYEQYV.

V and J are TRBV5-6 and TRBJ2-3; 8 bases are a match to TRBD1. V was clipped by 7 bases and J by 5 bases; unmatched bases: 9. Germline V gene sequence: CDR1 SGHDT, CDR2 YYEEEE. This CDR3 is built from 14 residues. The CDR3 sequence is CASLGTGSIDTQYF. The CDR3 coding sequence is TGTGCCAGCTTGGGGACAGGATCCATAGATACGCAGTATTTT.

In this sample, this clonotype turned up once. V is TRBV19 and J is TRBJ1-1; weak D call: TRBD1 (5 bases). Trimming removed 7 bases at V and 1 base at J, with 19 bases between. The CDR3 covers 16 residues. Germline loops: CDR1 LNHDA, CDR2 SQIVND (reference sequence). CDR3 residues: CASTQFAFGQNTEAFF. DNA of the CDR3: TGTGCCAGTACGCAATTTGCATTCGGACAGAACACTGAAGCTTTCTTT.

This chain links TRBV29-1 with TRBJ2-1; D is ambiguous. V dropped 0 bases and J dropped 2 bases, with 2 bases sitting between them. Germline lookup yields CDR1 SQVTM and CDR2 ANQGSEA. The length of the CDR3 is 12 residues. The CDR3, as DNA: TGCAGCGTTGAAGAGGCCTACAATGAGCAGTTCTTC. Protein sequence: CSVEEAYNEQFF.